This TCR beta chain came from a study of OX40 agonist ivuxolimab in advanced cancers. Study in general: Patients were dosed with the agonistic anti-OX40 (CD134) antibody ivuxolimab. Each dose-escalation patient presented with hepatocellular carcinoma, melanoma, renal cell or head and neck cancer. Study results and limitations: The authors also found low normalized T-cell clonal expansion in some nonresponders.

Details on this clone: Its antigen is currently unknown.

CDR3 size: 13 residues. Germline CDR1 reads LGHNA; CDR2 reads YNFKEQ. The V end was cut by 4 bases, the J end by 3 bases, with 10 bases between. Libraries were prepared by immunoSEQ multiplex PCR; TCRdb keeps only in-frame clonotypes and omits some of them. The sample contains 55,000 or so clones, approximately 86% of which appear only once. The chain employs TRBV4-2 and TRBJ2-7; possibly TRBD2 for D (6 bases). The TCR sequence derives from an adult with an advanced solid tumor such as melanoma, head and neck, liver or kidney cancer. The sequences come from CD4+ or CD8+ T cells sorted from blood, collected in a trial of the OX40 agonist ivuxolimab. CDR3 sequence: CASSPGTFYEQYF. CDR3 nucleotides: TGTGCCAGCAGCCCAGGGACTTTCTACGAGCAGTACTTC.